A single sample gave rise to the 6 T cell receptor beta chains below, sequenced in a study of T cell clusters in autoimmune cytopenias (dated by TCRdb to between 2017 and 2020). Per sample, roughly 240 ng of peripheral blood genomic DNA, approximately 40,000 genome equivalents, was used for TRB amplification. The data were produced on an Illumina MiSeq. TRB rearrangements were amplified by multiplex PCR using a touch-down protocol with TRB-A and TRB-B primer pools mixed in one tube. With the reads reprocessed by TCRdb, a single entry stands for each CDR3 protein sequence and no DNA is reported. The sample's records list some 6,900 distinct CDR3 sequences. The leading ten clones occupy less than 80% of the sample. These same records also appear under a second study, on T cell repertoires in aging, cancer and after chemotherapy.

Source material: peripheral blood. These receptors came from a human donor in good health.

The chain is built from TRBV6-5 and TRBJ2-5; no DNA is available, so the TRBD2 call from TCRdb remains unchecked. The germline CDR1 and CDR2 sequences are MNHEY and SVGAGI. The CDR3 consists of 19 residues. This CDR3 is CASEGGTSGSGAKQETQYF.

This chain joins TRBV7-6 and TRBJ1-4; absent DNA, TCRdb's TRBD1 call cannot be checked. CDR1 and CDR2 from the germline V gene are SGHVS and FNYEAQ. The CDR3 contains 15 residues. CDR3 sequence reads: CASSFRDSKNEKLFF.

V is TRBV6-6 and J is TRBJ2-1; TCRdb indicates TRBD2, and absent DNA this call remains unverified. Per germline, CDR1 MNHNY and CDR2 SVGAGI (reference sequence). The CDR3 contains 15 residues. CDR3 loop: CASTQPGLAGNEQFF.

This chain connects TRBV6-5 to TRBJ2-5; the D call from TCRdb, TRBD1, cannot be confirmed without DNA. Germline V gene data show CDR1 as MNHEY and CDR2 as SVGAGI. The CDR3 totals 15 residues. The chain's CDR3 is CASSSHRDTEETQYF.

The J gene is TRBJ2-2, the V gene TRBV27. The CDR3 length is 11 residues. Germline assignment: CDR1 MNHEY and CDR2 SMNVEV (reference sequence). The CDR3 loop is CASSATGELFF.

The chain employs TRBV18 and TRBJ2-7; the D call of TRBD1 rests on TCRdb alone, since no DNA is present to check it. Germline CDR1 KGHSH, CDR2 LQKENI. The CDR3 consists of 14 residues. The CDR3 reads CASSPVGTGYEQYF.